Presented here are 6 T cell receptor beta chains from one specimen sequenced in a study of blood T cell repertoires in COVID-19. The method was immunoSEQ multiplex PCR; TCRdb's version includes in-frame clones alone and lacks a portion of them. The sample lists tens of thousands of clones; 86% were seen once. The material sequenced was peripheral blood. Source of these receptors: a human donor in a cohort sampled during active COVID-19.

This chain connects TRBV19 to TRBJ2-7; D gene unclear. The CDR3 contains 14 residues. Germline assignment: CDR1 LNHDA and CDR2 SQIVND (reference sequence). The ends were cut back, 1 base at V and 1 base at J, with 8 bases in the middle. CDR3 in DNA: TGTGCCAGTAGTATAGGCGGCGGATCCTACGAGCAGTACTTC. Protein: CASSIGGGSYEQYF.

The chain joins TRBV5-4 to TRBJ2-5; 9 nucleotides align to TRBD2. CDR1 SGHNT and CDR2 YYREEE come from the germline V gene (reference sequence). V was clipped by 4 bases and J by 7 bases; unmatched bases: 14. This CDR3 comprises 16 residues. The CDR3 sequence is CASSPVASGALRTQYF. The CDR3 nucleotides are TGTGCCAGCAGCCCGGTGGCTAGCGGGGCCCTTAGGACCCAGTACTTC.

The chain couples TRBV27 to TRBJ1-2; weak D call: TRBD1 (5 bases). This CDR3 comprises 14 residues. Germline assignment: CDR1 MNHEY and CDR2 SMNVEV (reference sequence). Between the trimmed V and J ends, which lost 9 bases and 0 bases, there was a span of 14 bases. The CDR3 region has the DNA TGTGCCAGTTCCCGGGACTCCGCTAACTATGGCTACACCTTC. This sequence encodes CASSRDSANYGYTF.

This chain connects TRBV9 to TRBJ2-5; D might be TRBD2 (5 bases). Germline CDR1 reads SGDLS; CDR2 reads YYNGEE. This CDR3 comprises 13 residues. The V and J ends lost 1 base and 2 bases respectively, with 6 bases between them. The chain's CDR3 is CASSVTSQETQYF. The CDR3 DNA sequence: TGTGCCAGCAGCGTAACTAGTCAAGAGACCCAGTACTTC.

V gene TRBV24-1 combines with J gene TRBJ1-5; TRBD1 matches 9 bases. Germline V gene data show CDR1 as KGHDR and CDR2 as SFDVKD. The ends lost 4 bases at V and 6 bases at J; junction bases unmatched: 3. There are 14 residues in the CDR3. The CDR3 region is CATSDGTGSQPQHF. As DNA, the CDR3 is TGTGCCACCAGTGACGGGACAGGGTCTCAGCCCCAGCATTTT.

This clone was observed once. V gene TRBV6-2 or TRBV6-3 combines with J gene TRBJ2-5; D is perhaps TRBD2 (7 bases). This CDR3 is 16 amino acids long. CDR1 and CDR2 from the germline V gene are MNHEY and SVGEGT. The ends were cut back, 5 bases at V and 7 bases at J, with 23 bases in the middle. DNA of the CDR3: TGTGCCAGCAGTGGCCTGGGGGGGGCTATTTATAGGACCCAGTACTTC. This gives the protein CASSGLGGAIYRTQYF.